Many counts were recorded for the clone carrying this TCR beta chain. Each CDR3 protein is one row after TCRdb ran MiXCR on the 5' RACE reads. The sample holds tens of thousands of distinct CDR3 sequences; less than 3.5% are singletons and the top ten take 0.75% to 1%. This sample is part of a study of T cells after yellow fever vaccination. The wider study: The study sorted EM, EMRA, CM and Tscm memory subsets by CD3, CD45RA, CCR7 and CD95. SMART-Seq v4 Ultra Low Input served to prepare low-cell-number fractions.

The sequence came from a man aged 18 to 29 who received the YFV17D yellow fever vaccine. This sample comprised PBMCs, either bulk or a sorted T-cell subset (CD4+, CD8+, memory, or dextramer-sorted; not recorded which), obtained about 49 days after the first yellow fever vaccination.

This chain's CDR3 is CASSPKGDGSNTQYF. CDR3 DNA: TGCGCCAGCAGCCCTAAAGGGGACGGATCAAATACGCAGTATTTT. This chain connects TRBV5-1 to TRBJ2-3; D assignment may be TRBD1 or TRBD2 (5 bases each). The V end was cut by 4 bases, the J end by 7 bases, with 19 bases between. CDR1 and CDR2 from the germline V gene are SGHRS and YFSETQ. The CDR3 loop spans 15 amino acids.